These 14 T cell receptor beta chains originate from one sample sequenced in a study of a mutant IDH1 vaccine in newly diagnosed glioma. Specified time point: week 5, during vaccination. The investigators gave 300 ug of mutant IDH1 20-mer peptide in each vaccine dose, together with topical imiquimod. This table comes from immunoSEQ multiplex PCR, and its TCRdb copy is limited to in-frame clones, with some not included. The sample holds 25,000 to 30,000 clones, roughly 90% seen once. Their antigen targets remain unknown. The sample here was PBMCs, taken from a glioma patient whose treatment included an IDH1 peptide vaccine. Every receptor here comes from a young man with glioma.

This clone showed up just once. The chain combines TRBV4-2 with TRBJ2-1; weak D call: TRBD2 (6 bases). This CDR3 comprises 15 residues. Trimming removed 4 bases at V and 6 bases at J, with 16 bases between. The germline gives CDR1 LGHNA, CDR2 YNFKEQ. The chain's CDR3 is CASSPPPGLRNEQFF. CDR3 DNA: TGTGCCAGCAGCCCGCCCCCGGGACTCCGCAATGAGCAGTTCTTC.

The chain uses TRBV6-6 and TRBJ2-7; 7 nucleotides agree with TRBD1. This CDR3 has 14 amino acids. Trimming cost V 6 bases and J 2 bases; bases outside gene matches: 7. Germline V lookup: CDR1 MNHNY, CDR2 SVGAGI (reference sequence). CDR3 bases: TGTGCCAGCAGCCGGGACAGTCCTACCTACGAGCAGTACTTC. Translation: CASSRDSPTYEQYF.

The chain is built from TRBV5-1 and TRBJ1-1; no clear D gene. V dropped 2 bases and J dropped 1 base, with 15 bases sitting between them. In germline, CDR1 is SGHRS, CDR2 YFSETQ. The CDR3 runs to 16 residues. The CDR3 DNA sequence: TGCGCCAGCAGCTTAGATAAAGGGCCCCAGAACACTGAAGCTTTCTTT. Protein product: CASSLDKGPQNTEAFF. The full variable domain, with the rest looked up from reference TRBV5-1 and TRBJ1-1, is KAGVTQTPRYLIKTRGQQVTLSCSPISGHRSVSWYQQTPGQGLQFLFEYFSETQRNKGNFPGRFSGRQFSNSRSEMNVSTLELGDSALYLCASSLDKGPQNTEAFFGQGTRLTVV.

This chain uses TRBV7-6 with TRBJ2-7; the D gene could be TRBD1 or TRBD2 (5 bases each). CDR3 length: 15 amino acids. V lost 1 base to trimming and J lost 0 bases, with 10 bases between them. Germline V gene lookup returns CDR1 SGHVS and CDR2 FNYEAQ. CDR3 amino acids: CASSLVRDPSYEQYF. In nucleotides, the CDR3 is TGTGCCAGCAGCTTAGTACGGGACCCCTCCTACGAGCAGTACTTC. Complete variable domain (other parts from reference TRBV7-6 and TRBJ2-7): GAGVSQSPRYKVTKRGQDVALRCDPISGHVSLYWYRQALGQGPEFLTYFNYEAQQDKSGLPNDRFSAERPEGSISTLTIQRTEQRDSAMYRCASSLVRDPSYEQYFGPGTRLTVT.

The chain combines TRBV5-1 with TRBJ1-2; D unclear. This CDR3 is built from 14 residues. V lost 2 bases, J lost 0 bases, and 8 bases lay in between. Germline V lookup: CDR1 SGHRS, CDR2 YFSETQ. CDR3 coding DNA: TGCGCCAGCAGCTTTGCAGATACTAACTATGGCTACACCTTC. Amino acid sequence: CASSFADTNYGYTF.

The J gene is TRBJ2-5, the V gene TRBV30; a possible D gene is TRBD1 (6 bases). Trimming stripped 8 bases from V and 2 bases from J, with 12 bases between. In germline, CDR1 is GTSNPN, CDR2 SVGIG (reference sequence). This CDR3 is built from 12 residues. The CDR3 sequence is CAGSDRQETQYF. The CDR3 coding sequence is TGTGCCGGATCGGACAGACAAGAGACCCAGTACTTC.

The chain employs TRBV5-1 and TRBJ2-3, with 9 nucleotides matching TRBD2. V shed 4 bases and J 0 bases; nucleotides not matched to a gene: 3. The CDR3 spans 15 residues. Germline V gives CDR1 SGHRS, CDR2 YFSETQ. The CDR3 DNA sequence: TGCGCCAGCAGCGGACTAGCGACTAGCACAGATACGCAGTATTTT. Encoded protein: CASSGLATSTDTQYF. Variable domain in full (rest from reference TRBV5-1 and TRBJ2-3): KAGVTQTPRYLIKTRGQQVTLSCSPISGHRSVSWYQQTPGQGLQFLFEYFSETQRNKGNFPGRFSGRQFSNSRSEMNVSTLELGDSALYLCASSGLATSTDTQYFGPGTRLTVL.

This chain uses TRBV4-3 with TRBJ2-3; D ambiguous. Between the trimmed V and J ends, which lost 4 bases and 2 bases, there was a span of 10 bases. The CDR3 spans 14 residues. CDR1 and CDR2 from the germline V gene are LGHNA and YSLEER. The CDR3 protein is CASSRGRATDTQYF. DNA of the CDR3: TGCGCCAGCAGCCGCGGCCGGGCCACAGATACGCAGTATTTT.

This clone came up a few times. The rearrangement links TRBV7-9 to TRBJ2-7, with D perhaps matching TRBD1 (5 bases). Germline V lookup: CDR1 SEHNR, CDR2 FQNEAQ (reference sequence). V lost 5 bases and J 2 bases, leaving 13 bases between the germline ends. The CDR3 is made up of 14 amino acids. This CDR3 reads CASSQRQSAYEQYF. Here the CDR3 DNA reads TGTGCCAGCAGCCAGCGACAGTCAGCCTACGAGCAGTACTTC.

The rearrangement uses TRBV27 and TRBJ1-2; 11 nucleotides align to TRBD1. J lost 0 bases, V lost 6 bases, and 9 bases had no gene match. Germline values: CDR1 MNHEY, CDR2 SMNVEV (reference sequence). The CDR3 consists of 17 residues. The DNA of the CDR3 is TGTGCCAGCAGGCCCGGGACAGGGGGACGATCTAACTATGGCTACACCTTC. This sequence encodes CASRPGTGGRSNYGYTF.

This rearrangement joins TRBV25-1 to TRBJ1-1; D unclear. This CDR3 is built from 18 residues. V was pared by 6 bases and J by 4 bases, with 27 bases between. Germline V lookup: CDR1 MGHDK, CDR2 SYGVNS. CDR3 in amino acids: CASSDITKDSRVGTEAFF. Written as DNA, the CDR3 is TGTGCCAGCAGCGACATTACCAAGGACTCTAGAGTGGGCACTGAAGCTTTCTTT.

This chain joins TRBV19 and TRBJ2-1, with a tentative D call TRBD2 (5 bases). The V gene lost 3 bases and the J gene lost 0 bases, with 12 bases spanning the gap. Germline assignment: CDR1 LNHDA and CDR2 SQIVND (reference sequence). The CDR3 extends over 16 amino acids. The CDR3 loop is CASSIWGENSYNEQFF. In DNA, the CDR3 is TGTGCCAGTAGTATTTGGGGAGAAAACTCCTACAATGAGCAGTTCTTC. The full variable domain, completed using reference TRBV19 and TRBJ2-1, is DGGITQSPKYLFRKEGQNVTLSCEQNLNHDAMYWYRQDPGQGLRLIYYSQIVNDFQKGDIAEGYSVSREKKESFPLTVTSAQKNPTAFYLCASSIWGENSYNEQFFGPGTRLTVL.

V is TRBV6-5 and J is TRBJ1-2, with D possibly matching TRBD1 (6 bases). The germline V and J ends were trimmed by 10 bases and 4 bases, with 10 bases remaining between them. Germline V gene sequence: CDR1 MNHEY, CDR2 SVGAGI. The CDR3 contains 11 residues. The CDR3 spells CATGALYGYTF. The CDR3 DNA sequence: TGTGCCACAGGGGCCCTCTATGGCTACACCTTC.

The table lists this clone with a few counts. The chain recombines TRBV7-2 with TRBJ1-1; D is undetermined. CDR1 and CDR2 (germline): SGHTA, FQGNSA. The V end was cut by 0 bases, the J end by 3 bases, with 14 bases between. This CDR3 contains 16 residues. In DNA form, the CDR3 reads TGTGCCAGCAGCTTAGCGAAGGGCTCCGGCGACACTGAAGCTTTCTTT. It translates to CASSLAKGSGDTEAFF. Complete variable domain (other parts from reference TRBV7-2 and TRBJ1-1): GAGVSQSPSNKVTEKGKDVELRCDPISGHTALYWYRQSLGQGLEFLIYFQGNSAPDKSGLPSDRFSAERTGGSVSTLTIQRTQQEDSAVYLCASSLAKGSGDTEAFFGQGTRLTVV.